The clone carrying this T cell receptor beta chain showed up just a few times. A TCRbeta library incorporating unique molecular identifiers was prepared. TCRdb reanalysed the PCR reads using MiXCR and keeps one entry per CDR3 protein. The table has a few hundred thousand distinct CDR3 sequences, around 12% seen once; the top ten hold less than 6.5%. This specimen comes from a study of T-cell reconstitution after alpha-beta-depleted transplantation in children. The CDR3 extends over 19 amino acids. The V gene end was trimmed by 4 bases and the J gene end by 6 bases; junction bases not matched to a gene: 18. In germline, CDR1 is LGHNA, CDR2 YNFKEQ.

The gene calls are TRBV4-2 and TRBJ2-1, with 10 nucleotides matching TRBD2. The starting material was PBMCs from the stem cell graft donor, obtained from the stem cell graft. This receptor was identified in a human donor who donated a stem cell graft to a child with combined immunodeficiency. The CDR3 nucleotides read TGTGCCAGCAGCCCGGCGGGACTAGCGTGGAGCCTCTTTGCCAATGAGCAGTTCTTC. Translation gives CASSPAGLAWSLFANEQFF.